The 22 T cell receptor beta chains given below trace back to one sample, sequenced in a study of blood T cell repertoires in COVID-19. Libraries were prepared by immunoSEQ multiplex PCR; TCRdb keeps only in-frame clonotypes and omits some of them. The table shows about 150,000 clones, with over 70% occurring only once. The sequenced sample was peripheral blood. These receptors originate from a man between 60 and 70 years old with acute or convalescent COVID-19.

This rearrangement joins TRBV5-4 to TRBJ2-7, with D perhaps matching TRBD2 (6 bases). Trimming left V 7 bases short and J 5 bases short, with 19 bases between. Germline V gene sequence: CDR1 SGHNT, CDR2 YYREEE (reference sequence). CDR3 length: 14 residues. The chain's CDR3 is CASRLGGVSNEQYF. The CDR3 coding sequence is TGTGCCAGCCGCCTAGGAGGGGTATCAAACGAGCAGTACTTC. Supplemented by reference TRBV5-4 and TRBJ2-7, the full variable domain reads ETGVTQSPTHLIKTRGQQVTLRCSSQSGHNTVSWYQQALGQGPQFIFQYYREEENGRGNFPPRFSGLQFPNYSSELNVNALELDDSALYLCASRLGGVSNEQYFGPGTRLTVT.

The V and J genes are TRBV6-6 and TRBJ2-5; weak D call: TRBD2 (6 bases). CDR1 MNHNY and CDR2 SVGAGI come from the germline V gene (reference sequence). Trimming cost V 6 bases and J 4 bases, with 12 bases left between them. The CDR3 is made up of 13 amino acids. CDR3 sequence (DNA): TGTGCCAGCAGCCCCCTGGGGGGAGAGACCCAGTACTTC. Amino acids: CASSPLGGETQYF.

This clone occurred once. V gene TRBV5-1 combines with J gene TRBJ2-2, with TRBD2 identical over 7 bases. This CDR3 spans 14 amino acids. CDR1 and CDR2 from the germline V gene are SGHRS and YFSETQ. V lost 2 bases, J lost 7 bases, and 5 bases stayed unmatched. The CDR3: CASSLRGGVGELFF. For the CDR3, the DNA is TGCGCCAGCAGCTTAAGGGGAGGGGTCGGGGAGCTGTTTTTT.

CDR3 DNA sequence: TGTGCCAGCAGCGTAGAGGGACAGGGGTACTATGGCTACACCTTC. Protein product: CASSVEGQGYYGYTF. The chain uses TRBV9 and TRBJ1-2, with 10 bases that match TRBD1. After removal of 0 bases from V and 3 bases from J, the junction contained 2 bases not matched to a gene. The CDR3 has 15 amino acids. Germline CDR1 SGDLS, CDR2 YYNGEE.

This clone was detected a few times. V and J are TRBV2 and TRBJ2-5; 10 bases are a match to TRBD1. Germline CDR1 and CDR2: SNHLY and FYNNEI. J gave up 1 base and V 6 bases, and 8 bases lay outside the gene matches. The CDR3 runs 16 residues. This CDR3 is CASRHRTGGGQETQYF. The CDR3 DNA sequence: TGTGCCAGCAGGCATAGGACAGGGGGGGGCCAAGAGACCCAGTACTTC.

The rearrangement joins TRBV7-9 to TRBJ2-4; 7 positions agree with TRBD1. CDR3 length: 14 amino acids. V trimming: 8 bases; J trimming: 5 bases; junction bases outside the gene matches: 9. Germline-derived CDR1 and CDR2 are SEHNR and FQNEAQ (reference sequence). In nucleotides, the CDR3 is TGTGCCAGCTCACCACAGGGGACACAAAACATTCAGTACTTC. Translating it yields CASSPQGTQNIQYF.

The chain has TRBV28 and TRBJ1-2, with D possibly TRBD1 on 5 matching bases. V was trimmed by 4 bases and J by 4 bases, leaving 7 bases between them. From germline, CDR1 is MDHEN and CDR2 SYDVKM. This CDR3 is 12 amino acids long. The CDR3 spells CASSYDSYGYTF. The CDR3 DNA reads as TGTGCCAGCAGTTACGACAGCTATGGCTACACCTTC.

This clone appeared many times. The chain is built from TRBV12-3 or TRBV12-4 and TRBJ2-7, with TRBD1 identical over 8 bases. The CDR3 runs to 12 residues. Trimming at V came to 6 bases and at J to 6 bases, leaving 4 bases not matched to a gene. The CDR3 bases are TGTGCCAGCAGCAAGGACAGGGTCGAGCAGTACTTC. Protein: CASSKDRVEQYF.

The V gene is TRBV6-1, the J gene TRBJ1-2, with D maybe TRBD1 (6 bases). This CDR3 has 15 residues. Trimming shortened V by 2 bases and J by 7 bases, and 17 bases separated the two germline ends. Germline assignment: CDR1 MNHNS and CDR2 SASEGT. CDR3 sequence: CASSETVYREGGYTF. CDR3 coding DNA: TGTGCCAGCAGTGAAACGGTCTACAGGGAGGGTGGCTACACCTTC.

The chain uses TRBV4-3 and TRBJ2-1; D unclear. Germline assignment: CDR1 LGHNA and CDR2 YSLEER. Trimming cost V 1 base and J 1 base, with 5 bases left between them. This CDR3 comprises 14 residues. CDR3 DNA sequence: TGCGCCAGCAGCCAAGCGGGTTCCTACAATGAGCAGTTCTTC. Residues: CASSQAGSYNEQFF.

V is TRBV28 and J is TRBJ1-2; D is ambiguous. V lost 3 bases to trimming and J lost 8 bases, with 19 bases between them. Per the germline V gene, CDR1 is MDHEN and CDR2 is SYDVKM. This CDR3 is 15 amino acids long. The CDR3 region has the DNA TGTGCCAGCAGTTTGCAACAACCGGGAAAGCGCGGCTACACCTTC. This translates into CASSLQQPGKRGYTF.

J is TRBJ2-3 and V is TRBV2, with 7 bases identical to TRBD1. Germline V gene data show CDR1 as SNHLY and CDR2 as FYNNEI. The CDR3 loop spans 11 amino acids. The V and J ends lost 5 bases and 8 bases, in that order; junction bases with no gene match: 1. The DNA of the CDR3 is TGTGCCAGCAGTACAGGGGCTACGCAGTATTTT. This gives the protein CASSTGATQYF.

The chain is built from TRBV15 and TRBJ2-7; 11 positions match TRBD1. The CDR3 has 16 residues. With V trimmed by 1 base and J by 1 base, 3 bases remained unmatched. Germline CDR1 LNHNV, CDR2 YYDKDF (reference sequence). Here the CDR3 reads CATSRGGDRGSYEQYF. DNA of the CDR3: TGTGCCACCAGCAGAGGGGGGGACAGGGGGTCCTACGAGCAGTACTTC. Combining the CDR3 with reference TRBV15 and TRBJ2-7 gives the whole variable domain DAMVIQNPRYQVTQFGKPVTLSCSQTLNHNVMYWYQQKSSQAPKLLFHYYDKDFNNEADTPDNFQSRRPNTSFCFLDIRSPGLGDTAMYLCATSRGGDRGSYEQYFGPGTRLTVT.

The sample holds one count of this clone. The V call is TRBV5-4, the J call TRBJ2-2; D is perhaps TRBD2 (5 bases). The CDR3 contains 15 residues. Germline values: CDR1 SGHNT, CDR2 YYREEE (reference sequence). The V and J ends lost 5 bases and 3 bases respectively, with 14 bases between them. The CDR3: CASSLTVGDTGELFF. DNA for the CDR3: TGTGCCAGCAGTTTAACAGTGGGAGACACCGGGGAGCTGTTTTTT.

The chain combines TRBV4-3 with TRBJ2-3; 8 positions agree with TRBD2. V trimming: 0 bases; J trimming: 3 bases; junction bases outside the gene matches: 5. This CDR3 has 16 residues. CDR1 and CDR2 from the germline V gene are LGHNA and YSLEER. CDR3 sequence: CASSQDNGGRTDTQYF. CDR3 DNA sequence: TGCGCCAGCAGCCAAGATAACGGCGGGAGGACAGATACGCAGTATTTT.

The V gene is TRBV7-2, the J gene TRBJ1-2, with 10 bases identical to TRBD1. The V gene's germline CDR1 is SGHTA and CDR2 FQGNSA. The CDR3 spans 16 residues. Germline trimming cut 1 base from V and 7 bases from J; bases unmatched to any gene: 9. CDR3 sequence: CASSLEGTGARGGYTF. CDR3 nucleotides: TGTGCCAGCAGCTTAGAGGGGACAGGGGCCAGGGGTGGCTACACCTTC.

Notes on this clone: One end of the junction fails to match germline, which may point to a read error. The chain uses TRBV6-5 and TRBJ1-2; 8 bases fit TRBD1. The CDR3 is 14 amino acids. Looked up from germline, CDR1 is MNHEY and CDR2 is SVGAGI. The CDR3 spells CATSPGQAVYGYTF. CDR3 coding DNA: TGTGCCACCAGTCCGGGACAGGCAGTCTATGGCTACACCTTC.

V and J are TRBV3-1 (or the pseudogene TRBV3-2) and TRBJ2-7, with D possibly TRBD2 on 5 matching bases. CDR1 LGHDT and CDR2 YNNKEL come from the germline V gene (reference sequence). This CDR3 region has 16 residues. The germline V and J ends were trimmed by 0 bases and 5 bases, with 17 bases remaining between them. CDR3 protein: CASSQERLGGGHEQYF. CDR3 DNA sequence: TGTGCCAGCAGCCAAGAGCGGTTGGGCGGAGGCCACGAGCAGTACTTC.

This clone was recorded a few times. The CDR3 coding sequence is TGTGCCAGCAGCTTGAGCCTAGCGGGGGGCGTGGAGACCCAGTACTTC. Its protein is CASSLSLAGGVETQYF. V and J are TRBV5-4 and TRBJ2-5; TRBD2 aligns across 11 bases. The junction had 7 bases not matched to a gene; V was cut back by 1 base and J by 5 bases. The CDR3 totals 16 residues. Germline CDR1 reads SGHNT; CDR2 reads YYREEE (reference sequence).

This clone showed up just once. The rearrangement uses TRBV5-4 and TRBJ1-2; TRBD1 matches at 7 bases. The germline gives CDR1 SGHNT, CDR2 YYREEE (reference sequence). With V trimmed by 2 bases and J by 10 bases, 2 bases remained unmatched. The CDR3 covers 11 residues. CDR3 nucleotide sequence: TGTGCCAGCAGCTTAGACAGGGACTACACCTTC. This sequence encodes CASSLDRDYTF.

V and J are TRBV6-2 or TRBV6-3 and TRBJ2-1; 7 bases fit TRBD1. This CDR3 spans 17 amino acids. With V trimmed by 1 base and J by 3 bases, 9 bases remained unmatched. Germline V CDR1 and CDR2: MNHEY, SVGEGT. CDR3 region: CASSYLLDRPHYNEQFF. DNA for the CDR3: TGTGCCAGCAGTTACTTGCTGGACAGGCCCCACTACAATGAGCAGTTCTTC.

This clone was counted a single time. The chain is built from TRBV19 and TRBJ1-3, with D maybe TRBD1 (5 bases). CDR1 is LNHDA, CDR2 SQIVND, per germline (reference sequence). V was trimmed by 5 bases and J by 0 bases, leaving 11 bases between them. The CDR3 has 15 amino acids. CDR3 sequence: CASSSPGISGNTIYF. The CDR3, as DNA: TGTGCCAGTAGTTCTCCAGGGATCTCTGGAAACACCATATATTTT.